The 6 T cell receptor beta chains in this list originate from one sample, sequenced in a study of OX40 agonist ivuxolimab in advanced cancers. Here immunoSEQ multiplex PCR was the method, and the copy in TCRdb shows in-frame clones only, minus some. The sample carries some 60,000 clones, under 95% recorded once. The sample in question was CD4+ or CD8+ T cells sorted from blood, obtained in a trial of the OX40 agonist ivuxolimab. The source of these receptors is an adult with an advanced solid tumor such as melanoma, head and neck, liver or kidney cancer.

The rearrangement uses TRBV27 and TRBJ1-2; 10 bases align to TRBD1. This CDR3 comprises 16 residues. CDR1 and CDR2 (germline): MNHEY, SMNVEV (reference sequence). J was trimmed by 5 bases and V by 2 bases; bases with no gene match: 8. In DNA, the CDR3 is TGTGCCAGCAGTTTAAGCGGACAGGGGGGAGGTTATGGCTACACCTTC. Its translation: CASSLSGQGGGYGYTF.

The rearrangement uses TRBV10-3 and TRBJ2-7; TRBD2 aligns across 8 bases. The J segment lost 2 bases and the V segment lost 4 bases, leaving 4 bases of the junction unmatched. CDR1 and CDR2 from the germline V gene are ENHRY and SYGVKD. The CDR3 loop spans 14 amino acids. CDR3 nucleotide sequence: TGTGCCATCAGTGGACTAGCGCCCGCCTACGAGCAGTACTTC. This gives the protein CAISGLAPAYEQYF.

V is TRBV5-6 and J is TRBJ1-1, with D maybe TRBD1 (5 bases). V lost 4 bases to trimming and J lost 0 bases, with 16 bases between them. CDR1 and CDR2 from the germline V gene are SGHDT and YYEEEE. The CDR3 loop spans 16 amino acids. CDR3 region: CASSNHPRVMNTEAFF. The CDR3 nucleotides are TGTGCCAGCAGCAATCACCCCAGGGTGATGAACACTGAAGCTTTCTTT.

Judged by abundance, this clone is large. V and J are TRBV10-3 and TRBJ2-7; tentative D call: TRBD2 (5 bases). CDR3 length: 15 amino acids. Germline values: CDR1 ENHRY, CDR2 SYGVKD. Between the trimmed V and J ends, which lost 2 bases and 2 bases, there was a span of 13 bases. Here the CDR3 DNA reads TGTGCCATCAGTGAGGTAACTAGTCATCCCTACGAGCAGTACTTC. Its protein is CAISEVTSHPYEQYF.

This clone was seen a single time. The rearrangement joins TRBV7-9 to TRBJ2-6; 9 bases line up with TRBD1. Per germline, CDR1 SEHNR and CDR2 FQNEAQ (reference sequence). Trimming removed 7 bases from V and 0 bases from J; junction bases left unmatched: 13. CDR3 length: 19 residues. This CDR3 reads CASNLLGGQGPSGANVLTF. For the CDR3, the DNA is TGTGCCAGCAACCTCCTTGGGGGACAGGGACCCTCTGGGGCCAACGTCCTGACTTTC.

This rearrangement joins TRBV7-9 to TRBJ2-3; D uncertain. Germline-derived CDR1 and CDR2 are SEHNR and FQNEAQ (reference sequence). There are 12 residues in the CDR3. V dropped 1 base and J dropped 5 bases, with 4 bases sitting between them. The CDR3 DNA sequence: TGTGCCAGCAGCTTAGGAGTAGATACGCAGTATTTT. As protein: CASSLGVDTQYF.